This T cell receptor beta chain comes out of a study of neurological immune-mediated disorders. A total of 2 million PBMCs stored at -80 degrees C provided the unsorted libraries. By its share, this clonotype is medium-sized (0.01 to 0.1%). Synthesis of cDNA was carried out by template-switch 5'RACE. The reaction used 10-nucleotide random UMIs. TCRdb re-called the 5' RACE reads with MiXCR, one entry per CDR3 protein. Here the sample spans roughly 62,000 distinct CDR3 sequences, over 9.5% being singletons. This receptor was taken from a man aged 60 to 75 in good health. The specimen was PBMCs.

In DNA, the CDR3 is TGCAGTGCTAGCAGGGAGAACACCGGGGAGCTGTTTTTT. Translated, it gives CSASRENTGELFF. J is TRBJ2-2 and V is TRBV20-1, with a possible D match to TRBD1 (5 bases). The CDR3 contains 13 residues. Trimming took off 3 bases at V and 1 base at J, with 6 bases between the two ends. Looked up from germline, CDR1 is DFQATT and CDR2 is SNEGSKA (reference sequence).